The present TCR beta chain was sequenced within a study of T cells after yellow fever vaccination. It was through 5'RACE template switching that TCR cDNA was made, with a universal primer site and UMIs added. TCRdb passed the 5' RACE reads through MiXCR, listing each CDR3 protein once. The sample lists around 310,000 distinct CDR3 sequences; about 8.7% were seen once. Trimming stripped 3 bases from V and 7 bases from J, with 15 bases between. The V gene's germline CDR1 is SEHNR and CDR2 FQNEAQ (reference sequence). The CDR3 runs to 15 residues. The specimen comprised PBMCs, sampled on the day of the first yellow fever vaccination. The sequence was collected from a man between 18 and 35 years old who received the YFV17D yellow fever vaccine. The genes are TRBV7-9 and TRBJ1-4; a weak D match, TRBD1 (6 bases). Here the CDR3 DNA reads TGTGCCAGCAGCTTCGTCGCAGGGGCGGGTGAAAAACTGTTTTTT. This translates into CASSFVAGAGEKLFF. Filled out from reference TRBV7-9 and TRBJ1-4, the complete variable domain reads DTGVSQNPRHKITKRGQNVTFRCDPISEHNRLYWYRQTLGQGPEFLTYFQNEAQLEKSRLLSDRFSAERPKGSFSTLEIQRTEQGDSAMYLCASSFVAGAGEKLFFGSGTQLSVL.